One and the same sample provided the 3 T cell receptor beta chains below, sequenced in a study of cytomegalovirus exposure and HLA in healthy donors. The PCR was carried out with 60 Vbeta primers and 13 Jbeta primers. Measured with immunoSEQ multiplex PCR; TCRdb has only the in-frame clones, and not every one. The table shows 150,000 to 200,000 clones, with nearly 80% occurring only once. Sequencing used PBMCs. Receptor source: a woman aged 40-49 years in good health and CMV-seronegative.

This clone was recorded a few times. The genes are TRBV27 and TRBJ2-2, with 8 bases aligning to TRBD2. This CDR3 is built from 16 residues. The germline gives CDR1 MNHEY, CDR2 SMNVEV (reference sequence). Trimming at V came to 3 bases and at J to 1 base, leaving 4 bases not matched to a gene. This CDR3 is CASSFAGGLNTGELFF. CDR3 in DNA: TGTGCCAGCAGTTTCGCGGGAGGATTGAACACCGGGGAGCTGTTTTTT.

V gene TRBV18 combines with J gene TRBJ2-5, with 9 bases aligning to TRBD1. Germline V CDR1 and CDR2: KGHSH, LQKENI. J was trimmed by 5 bases and V by 0 bases; bases with no gene match: 10. The CDR3 consists of 17 residues. The CDR3: CASSPPRQGVAGETQYF. DNA for the CDR3: TGTGCCAGCTCACCACCGAGACAGGGGGTGGCTGGGGAGACCCAGTACTTC.

The sample holds a few counts of this clone. The chain employs TRBV9 and TRBJ2-2; tentative D call: TRBD2 (6 bases). V gave up 2 bases and J gave up 1 base, with 15 bases separating them. The germline V gene encodes CDR1 SGDLS and CDR2 YYNGEE. The CDR3 contains 17 residues. The CDR3: CASSVRSPGENTGELFF. CDR3 bases: TGTGCCAGCAGCGTGAGATCACCGGGAGAGAACACCGGGGAGCTGTTTTTT.